A selection of T cell receptor beta chains follows, all from one sample in a study of T-cell memory formation after mild COVID-19. MiXCR, run by TCRdb on the 5' RACE reads, gives a single entry per CDR3 protein. This table holds roughly 350,000 distinct CDR3 sequences, roughly 15% found once. The sequenced sample was PBMCs or a T cell subset sorted from them (not recorded which). These receptors were taken from a man aged 18 to 30 who had mild COVID-19 (a few samples of this study predate the infection). Cell type and time point are not known. The conserved cysteine and the conserved F or W are not part of the CDR3 here. Each record gives: J gene, D gene, V gene, CDR3 protein. A D gene is named only where the DNA matches it firmly.

TRBJ1-1 TRBD1 TRBV15 ATSSFTGTEQRRTEAF
TRBJ2-5 TRBD2 TRBV15 ATSSPVREKTQY
TRBJ1-3 TRBD1 TRBV5-1 ASSLTTGLGNTIY
TRBJ1-2 TRBD1 TRBV7-9 ASSQGAGGDYGYT
TRBJ1-5 . TRBV6-5 ASSYAGLNQPQH
TRBJ1-1 . TRBV27 ASSLKRAKNTEAF
TRBJ2-5 . TRBV3-1 ASSRRFTGGRGETQY
TRBJ2-1 . TRBV4-3 ASSPLREGNEQF
TRBJ2-6 TRBD2 TRBV4-1 ASSQTPPAGDSGANVLT
TRBJ2-3 . TRBV9 ASSGRQAGDPDTQY
TRBJ2-1 . TRBV7-9 ASSPGSGRGSYNEQF
TRBJ1-3 . TRBV7-6 ASSLEGRIRAGNTIY
TRBJ1-6 . TRBV12-3/TRBV12-4 ASSPTRNSPLH
TRBJ2-7 TRBD2 TRBV12-3/TRBV12-4 ASSAGLAGSYEQY
TRBJ2-5 . TRBV6-2/TRBV6-3 ASSAEEETQY
TRBJ2-3 TRBD2 TRBV7-3 ASSSTGLAGATIHTDTQY
TRBJ1-6 . TRBV28 ASSLSSYNSPLH
TRBJ2-3 . TRBV7-9 ASSPALTDTQY
TRBJ1-1 TRBD1 TRBV5-6 ASSLSRGLAF
TRBJ1-1 TRBD1 TRBV5-1 ASSLGQGFSEAF
TRBJ1-6 . TRBV14 ASSQDFLLH
TRBJ1-3 . TRBV4-3 ASSQDRGWGSGNTIY
TRBJ1-6 . TRBV7-9 ASSLAASGGASPLH
TRBJ1-1 TRBD1 TRBV20-1 SAKDRVATEAF
TRBJ1-2 . TRBV7-9 ASSPRQFPNYGYT
TRBJ2-3 . TRBV3-1 ASREQY
TRBJ1-2 TRBD1 TRBV30 AWSQGRYGYT
TRBJ2-7 . TRBV2 ASSFLREQY
TRBJ1-5 . TRBV7-9 ASTPGVSQPQH
TRBJ2-3 . TRBV5-1 ASSLAMSTDTQY
TRBJ2-3 TRBD2 TRBV9 ASSISGGPVLDTQY
TRBJ1-2 . TRBV6-5 ASSYSRWDQYGYT
TRBJ2-3 . TRBV20-1 SVSGGLSTDTQY
TRBJ2-4 . TRBV7-9 ASSYGGANPKNIQY
TRBJ1-5 TRBD1 TRBV5-1 ASSSDGQGNQPQH
TRBJ2-4 . TRBV5-7 ARRGLAKNIQY
TRBJ1-1 . TRBV6-5 ASSSPNMNTEAF
TRBJ1-6 TRBD1 TRBV30 AWIMDRANSPLH
TRBJ2-2 . TRBV2 ASLDTGELF
TRBJ1-2 . TRBV11-2 ASSLDVGSRGYT
TRBJ1-1 . TRBV5-1 ASSLRFRQGPTEAF
TRBJ1-5 TRBD1 TRBV20-1 SAKQGGQPQH
TRBJ1-2 . TRBV20-1 SAGDGRYGYT
TRBJ2-3 TRBD1 TRBV24-1 ATSDPDRADTQY
TRBJ1-4 . TRBV5-1 ASAADREKLF
TRBJ2-3 . TRBV20-1 SARGPLEDTQY
TRBJ2-7 TRBD2 TRBV6-2/TRBV6-3 ASSYEAGGLYEQY